This T cell receptor beta chain stems from a study of blood T cell repertoires in COVID-19. Trimming at V came to 4 bases and at J to 2 bases, leaving 4 bases not matched to a gene. The length of the CDR3 is 17 residues. Germline V gives CDR1 LNHDA, CDR2 SQIVND (reference sequence). Libraries were prepared by immunoSEQ multiplex PCR; TCRdb keeps only in-frame clonotypes and omits some of them. The profile shows 200,000 to 250,000 clones, 65% to 90% of them singletons. This receptor was identified in a woman aged 70-85 years with COVID-19, enrolled during active disease. The sequenced sample was peripheral blood. The genes are TRBV19 and TRBJ2-2; 13 bases are shared with TRBD2. The CDR3 bases are TGTGCCAGTAGTACACCGGGACTAGCGGGAAACACCGGGGAGCTGTTTTTT. Translation: CASSTPGLAGNTGELFF.